This is a list of T cell receptor beta chains from one sample in a study of neurological immune-mediated disorders. TCRdb re-called the 5' RACE reads with MiXCR, one entry per CDR3 protein. The sample lists tens of thousands of distinct CDR3 sequences, about 3.7% occurring once. Sequencing was done on a sample of PBMCs. The receptor source for this set is a man in his forties with multiple sclerosis. Both conserved end residues are part of each CDR3. The D gene is left open where the match is weak. Clone size is shown for a subset of rows, as once, few, many or a class of expanded clone.

D gene,V gene,J gene,clone size,CDR3 DNA,CDR3 protein
-,TRBV29-1,TRBJ2-1,many,TGCAGCGTTGAGGGGGTCCATGAGCAGTTCTTC,CSVEGVHEQFF
-,TRBV20-1,TRBJ1-6,many,TGCAGTGCTAACCCCACAGGGTACAATTCACCCCTCCACTTT,CSANPTGYNSPLHF
-,TRBV20-1,TRBJ1-4,many,TGCAGTGCCGGGGGGGGTTCTGATGAAAAACTGTTTTTT,CSAGGGSDEKLFF
-,TRBV5-5,TRBJ1-3,many,TGTGCCAGCAGCTTGCAAGACTCCAGCTCTGGAAACACCATATATTTT,CASSLQDSSSGNTIYF
-,TRBV20-1,TRBJ1-6,many,TGCAGTGCTTCCCCCCGAGGGAATAATTCACCCCTCCACTTT,CSASPRGNNSPLHF
-,TRBV24-1,TRBJ2-7,many,TGTGCCACCAGTGATGGGGGTCGGGGAAGGGACGAGCAGTACTTC,CATSDGGRGRDEQYF
-,TRBV5-5,TRBJ2-2,many,TGTGCCAGCAGCTTGGAATGGGGGGTCAACACCGGGGAGCTGTTTTTT,CASSLEWGVNTGELFF
-,TRBV20-1,TRBJ1-2,many,TGCAGTGCTAGAGTACCAGGATATGGCTACACCTTC,CSARVPGYGYTF
TRBD2,TRBV6-5,TRBJ2-3,many,TGTGCCAGCAGTCTAGCGGGGGGGCAAGATACGCAGTATTTT,CASSLAGGQDTQYF
-,TRBV6-2/TRBV6-3,TRBJ1-1,many,TGTGCCAGCAGTTACTCGCTTAATGAAGCTTTCTTT,CASSYSLNEAFF
-,TRBV6-5,TRBJ2-7,many,TGTGCCAGCAGTTCCCCGGGCGCCTACGAGCAGTACTTC,CASSSPGAYEQYF
TRBD2,TRBV3-1,TRBJ2-7,many,TGTGCCAGCAGCCCCGGACTAGCGGGGGGCCTATACGAGCAGTACTTC,CASSPGLAGGLYEQYF
TRBD1,TRBV6-1,TRBJ1-3,-,TGTGCCAGCGGGTGGACAGGCGTCCGATCTGGAAACACCATATATTTT,CASGWTGVRSGNTIYF
-,TRBV9,TRBJ2-6,many,TGTGCCAGCAGCTCGAGTCTACTGAGGGCCAACGTCCTGACTTTC,CASSSSLLRANVLTF
-,TRBV14,TRBJ2-1,many,TGTGCCAGCAGCCAAGGGGGGGTTTCCTACAATGAGCAGTTCTTC,CASSQGGVSYNEQFF
-,TRBV27,TRBJ1-2,many,TGTGCCAGCAGGCCACAGGGTGTTGGAGGCTACACCTTC,CASRPQGVGGYTF
-,TRBV18,TRBJ1-1,many,TGTGCCAGCTCACCACGAGAATTTGAAGCTTTCTTT,CASSPREFEAFF
-,TRBV20-1,TRBJ2-5,many,TGCAGTGCTAGTCGGCAGAAAGAGACCCAGTACTTC,CSASRQKETQYF
-,TRBV4-1,TRBJ2-2,many,TGCGCCAGCAGCCAAGAGGGAGGACGGGGGGCCCGGGAGCTGTTTTTT,CASSQEGGRGARELFF
TRBD1,TRBV12-5,TRBJ1-4,many,TGTGCTAGTGCTAAAGCCCCCAGGGGGGTCCTACGGACAACTAATGAAAAACTGTTTTTT,CASAKAPRGVLRTTNEKLFF
-,TRBV2,TRBJ1-4,few,TGTGCCAGCACCTTGGGCCCAAATGAAAAACTGTTTTTT,CASTLGPNEKLFF
TRBD2,TRBV7-8,TRBJ2-7,many,TGTGCCAGCGGTTTCGGGCTAGCGGGGACGTACGAGCAGTACTTC,CASGFGLAGTYEQYF